The clone carrying this TCR beta chain was seen ten or more times. This sample was included in a study of T cells in Graves' hyperthyroidism and ophthalmopathy. V was cut by 3 bases and J by 4 bases, with 12 bases left in between. The CDR3 runs to 14 residues. Per germline, CDR1 SGHAT and CDR2 FQDESV (reference sequence). The CDR3 regions of TCR beta were amplified from RNA transcripts. During a first-round RT-PCR of the TCR CDR3, the HTBI primer set was used. TCRdb re-called the multiplex PCR reads through MiXCR, storing one row per CDR3 protein. The sample records 500,000 to 750,000 distinct CDR3 sequences, approximately 14% being singletons.

The sequenced sample was blood. The chain links TRBV11-1 to TRBJ1-1; D possibly corresponds to TRBD1 (5 bases). The sequence was collected from a woman under 40 with Graves' hyperthyroidism. The CDR3 spells CASSFTGDGTEAFF. CDR3 in DNA: TGTGCCAGCAGCTTCACGGGGGATGGCACTGAAGCTTTCTTT.